Each of the 13 T cell receptor beta chains below was sequenced from the same sample in a study of CD8 T cells in ankylosing spondylitis. Study-wide findings and caveats: What seemed typical of ankylosing spondylitis blood was a TCR beta motif built from under 10 highly homologous variants.

TCRdb used MiXCR to reprocess the 5' RACE reads, holding one entry per CDR3 protein. The sample lists approximately 400,000 distinct CDR3 sequences; about 24% were seen once. No antigen is known for these receptors. The sequencing input was blood, either unsorted or a sorted T cell fraction (not recorded which). These receptor sequences come from a male donor with ankylosing spondylitis.

This clonotype was observed a few times. This sequence joins TRBV24-1 and TRBJ2-1; 7 nucleotides agree with TRBD1. CDR1 KGHDR and CDR2 SFDVKD come from the germline V gene. J gave up 5 bases and V 8 bases, and 5 bases lay outside the gene matches. CDR3 length: 13 amino acids. CDR3 loop: CATTRQGDNEQFF. CDR3 DNA sequence: TGTGCCACCACCCGACAGGGAGACAATGAGCAGTTCTTC.

The genes are TRBV28 and TRBJ1-3; D uncertain. CDR3 size: 13 residues. V was clipped by 10 bases and J by 3 bases, with 13 bases between them. Germline V gives CDR1 MDHEN, CDR2 SYDVKM. CDR3 residues: CATTRGNGNTIYF. The CDR3 DNA reads as TGTGCCACCACACGAGGGAATGGAAACACCATATATTTT.

The genes are TRBV6-1 and TRBJ1-5; no firm D call. The CDR3 contains 14 residues. Trimming removed 0 bases from V and 6 bases from J, with 9 bases in between. Germline CDR1 reads MNHNS; CDR2 reads SASEGT. CDR3 residues: CASSEADSLQPQHF. CDR3 sequence (DNA): TGTGCCAGCAGTGAAGCGGATTCCCTTCAGCCCCAGCATTTT.

The chain employs TRBV30 and TRBJ2-2, with a possible D match to TRBD1 (6 bases). Germline-derived CDR1 and CDR2 are GTSNPN and SVGIG (reference sequence). The ends were cut back, 2 bases at V and 7 bases at J, with 14 bases in the middle. CDR3 length equals 14 residues. CDR3 coding DNA: TGTGCCTGGAGTTATGGGGGCGTAGGCGGGGAGCTGTTTTTT. This encodes CAWSYGGVGGELFF.

This clonotype showed up just a few times. V and J are TRBV7-9 and TRBJ2-5; TRBD1 matches at 7 bases. Germline loops: CDR1 SEHNR, CDR2 FQNEAQ (reference sequence). This CDR3 is 15 amino acids long. The junction had 13 bases not matched to a gene; V was cut back by 7 bases and J by 5 bases. DNA for the CDR3: TGTGCCAGCATACGGACAGGACAAAACGGGGAGACCCAGTACTTC. Translation: CASIRTGQNGETQYF.

V is TRBV2 and J is TRBJ1-1; no reliable D call. Germline V lookup: CDR1 SNHLY, CDR2 FYNNEI. This CDR3 comprises 13 residues. With 8 bases removed from V and 1 base from J, the gap between germline ends came to 11 bases. In DNA, the CDR3 is TGTGCCAGCGAAAGGGAAACGAACACTGAAGCTTTCTTT. It is translated as CASERETNTEAFF.

This clonotype was observed a few times. CDR3 DNA: TGCGCCAGCAGATCCCAGGGCGAGTACTATGGCTACACCTTC. It specifies CASRSQGEYYGYTF. The genes are TRBV5-1 and TRBJ1-2, with TRBD1 as a possible D gene (5 bases). Germline V CDR1 and CDR2: SGHRS, YFSETQ. The CDR3 is made up of 14 amino acids. Trimming took off 5 bases at V and 3 bases at J, with 14 bases between the two ends.

In this sample, this clonotype turned up a few times. This chain links TRBV20-1 with TRBJ2-6; D gene unclear. Looked up from germline, CDR1 is DFQATT and CDR2 is SNEGSKA (reference sequence). V was cut by 3 bases and J by 2 bases, with 2 bases left in between. The length of the CDR3 is 12 residues. The CDR3 protein is CSASAGANVLTF. The CDR3 DNA reads TGCAGTGCTAGTGCTGGGGCCAACGTCCTGACTTTC.

In its sample, this clonotype was seen a few times. This chain connects TRBV29-1 to TRBJ2-1, with no clear D. This CDR3 contains 11 residues. Germline values: CDR1 SQVTM, CDR2 ANQGSEA. Trimming pared 4 bases from V and 1 base from J, leaving 2 bases between. DNA for the CDR3: TGCAGCGTTGGGTCCTACAATGAGCAGTTCTTC. It codes for CSVGSYNEQFF.

This clonotype has just a few counts. V usage is TRBV12-3 or TRBV12-4 and J usage is TRBJ2-3, with 14 bases lining up with TRBD2. The CDR3 runs to 15 residues. The V and J ends lost 5 bases and 4 bases, in that order; junction bases with no gene match: 2. CDR3 coding DNA: TGTGCCAGCAGTAGACTAGCGGGAGGGGCAGATACGCAGTATTTT. Its protein product is CASSRLAGGADTQYF.

J is TRBJ2-1 and V is TRBV15, with TRBD2 identical over 10 bases. This CDR3 has 15 residues. The V and J ends lost 1 base and 4 bases, in that order; junction bases with no gene match: 1. In germline, CDR1 is LNHNV, CDR2 YYDKDF (reference sequence). CDR3 in amino acids: CATSRASGSYNEQFF. CDR3 in DNA: TGTGCCACCAGCAGAGCTAGCGGGAGTTACAATGAGCAGTTCTTC.

This clonotype appeared a few times. The rearrangement links TRBV12-3 or TRBV12-4 to TRBJ2-3; a possible D gene is TRBD2 (5 bases). V was shortened by 1 base and J by 0 bases, with 11 bases between the two germline ends. The length of the CDR3 is 16 residues. In DNA form, the CDR3 reads TGTGCCAGCAGTTTAGAGCGGAGTTCTAGCACAGATACGCAGTATTTT. Translating it yields CASSLERSSSTDTQYF.

The rearrangement links TRBV7-2 to TRBJ2-1, with D perhaps matching TRBD1 (5 bases). The germline gives CDR1 SGHTA, CDR2 FQGNSA. V was trimmed by 6 bases and J by 8 bases, leaving 11 bases between them. The CDR3 runs 12 residues. This chain's CDR3 is CASSQTGYEQFF. As DNA, the CDR3 is TGTGCCAGCAGTCAAACAGGTTATGAGCAGTTCTTC.